This T cell receptor (beta chain) was observed in a study of PD-1 blockade in classical Hodgkin lymphoma (TCRdb year 2020). Study-wide context: Nivolumab dosing was 3 mg/kg intravenously every 2 weeks, continuing until either disease progression or unacceptable toxicity. The study used TCR beta sequencing and CyTOF to define a peripheral blood immune signature of response to PD-1 blockade in classical Hodgkin lymphoma. The study at large found these results: Trial patients with a complete response had baseline diversity similar to that of newly diagnosed patients, while partial responders and progressors had significantly lower diversity. Lower diversity was seen in patients whose nivolumab began less than 1 year after ASCT, and these patients were left out of later analyses so that immune reconstitution would not confound the results. Baseline TCR diversity was reported to be lower in newly diagnosed patients than in healthy donors and to be lower still in relapsed/refractory patients. The study was limited to a single clinical trial cohort, and causes of repertoire differences, possibly disease activity or prior therapy, remained undefined. CD4+ but not CD8+ TCR diversity rose significantly by C4D1 (p=0.0027 vs p=0.16), most apparent in complete responders (p=0.02).

Comment on this clone: The antigen it recognizes is unknown. One base away there is no much larger clone; base qualities are not given.

Genomic DNA was extracted with the Qiagen DNeasy kit from unsorted PBMCs and from negatively selected CD4+ and CD8+ fractions. TCR beta CDR3 regions were amplified by immunoSEQ multiplex PCR using primers annealing to V and J segments. A synthetic immune receptor repertoire was used to minimize amplification bias, and remaining bias was computationally removed after sequencing. In the paper's pipeline: Custom Python scripts were used to quantify repertoire diversity as the Shannon entropy index. Unsorted, CD4+ and CD8+ repertoires were analyzed separately, except for combined analyses in which CD4+ and CD8+ sequences were merged in silico. A clone was considered expanded if an increase in frequency of at least 2-fold after treatment relative to C1D1 was found, and a pseudocount of 0.5 was applied to clones undetected at baseline. Clones with 0 or 1 copy at C1D1 were classified as singleton clones, and clones with 2 or more copies were classified as non-singleton clones. Clones expanded in unsorted samples were labelled as CD4+, CD8+ or unknown by matching protein sequences in sorted samples from the same patient. Wilcoxon tests on paired samples were used to test diversity changes from C1D1 to C4D1. This is the immuneACCESS table as TCRdb keeps it, with only in-frame sequences that have V and J called. A part of the clones is gone; compared with another copy, unresolved V genes explain less than half, and the rest is unexplained. V and J calls and clone size are given by that table; D and trimming were obtained from the DNA. The sample includes just under 10,000 clones, with around 68% observed a single time. Jointly, the top ten make up roughly a tenth of the sample.

CDR1 SEHNR and CDR2 FQNEAQ are derived from the germline V gene (reference sequence). Reading from cysteine to phenylalanine, the CDR3 counts 13 amino acids. Only the CDR3 DNA stays, 39 bases, in frame from base 1. Trimming at the junction amounts to 1 base on V and 3 bases on J, and the germline ends lie 6 bases apart. The time point label, read with the paper, signifies: cycle 4 day 1 (C4D1), after more than five weeks of nivolumab. Relapse after autologous stem cell transplantation had occurred in all trial patients, and cohorts A, B and C were distinguished by prior brentuximab vedotin exposure. A Miltenyi CD8+ T cell isolation kit was used for magnetic negative selection to purify CD8+ T cells from thawed PBMCs. A total of 50 to 70 patients with relapsed/refractory classical Hodgkin lymphoma made up the trial cohort, and each patient's best overall response was complete response, partial response or progressive disease. Single-agent nivolumab was administered to trial patients in the multi-cohort phase II CheckMate 205 trial. Best overall response was determined by an independent review committee according to the 2007 International Working Group response criteria. Trial PBMCs were collected immediately before nivolumab initiation (C1D1) and during therapy at cycle 2 day 1 and cycle 4 day 1. After peripheral blood was drawn into 8 mL Vacutainer Cell Preparation Tubes, PBMCs were isolated by centrifugation and then cryopreserved. Purified CD4+ and CD8+ fractions were prepared only for cases where an additional PBMC sample was available. Magnetically labelled cells were removed on LS columns in a quadroMACS separator, and the flow-through was retained as the purified fraction.

The TCR originated in a human donor with classical Hodgkin lymphoma. The source material was CD8+ T cells from blood, sampled before the fourth cycle of nivolumab. Recombination joined TRBV7-9 with TRBJ1-1, with no confident D gene call. The encoded CDR3 is CASSLDRYTEAFF. Read as DNA, the sequence is TGTGCCAGCAGCTTAGACAGATACACTGAAGCTTTCTTT.